The 27 T cell receptor beta chains in this list originate from one sample, sequenced in a study of cytomegalovirus exposure and HLA in healthy donors (dated by TCRdb to between 2016 and 2019). The library was produced with the immunoSEQ multiplex PCR assay. The source is immuneACCESS, and TCRdb retained only in-frame sequences with V and J called. Part of the clones is not carried over; for the studies checked, unresolved V genes explain less than half of this, and the remainder is unexplained. The sample includes about 310,000 clones, with roughly 87% observed a single time. Of the sample, approximately 0.96% falls within the top ten clones. Material: PBMCs. The receptor set was obtained from a man aged 25 to 45 in good health and CMV-seronegative.

The chain joins TRBV11-2 to TRBJ1-5; a weak D match, TRBD1 (6 bases). The CDR3 has 15 residues. The germline V gene encodes CDR1 SGHAT and CDR2 FQNNGV. V was trimmed by 2 bases and J by 0 bases, leaving 8 bases between them. The CDR3 DNA follows: TGTGCCAGCAGCTTAAGGGGGGGTAGCAATCAGCCCCAGCATTTT. It specifies CASSLRGGSNQPQHF.

V usage is TRBV5-6 and J usage is TRBJ1-6; no clear D gene. V lost 0 bases and J 8 bases, leaving 15 bases between the germline ends. The CDR3 consists of 16 residues. Per germline, CDR1 SGHDT and CDR2 YYEEEE. CDR3 in DNA: TGTGCCAGCAGCTTGGTCACAACAGACGGCCATTCACCCCTCCACTTT. Translation gives CASSLVTTDGHSPLHF.

The J gene is TRBJ1-2, the V gene TRBV19; tentative D call: TRBD1 (6 bases). The V end was cut by 4 bases, the J end by 6 bases, with 12 bases between. This CDR3 contains 13 residues. Per germline, CDR1 LNHDA and CDR2 SQIVND (reference sequence). The chain's CDR3 is CASSKQGIHGYTF. The CDR3 DNA sequence: TGTGCCAGTAGTAAACAGGGAATACATGGCTACACCTTC.

The rearrangement links TRBV6-6 to TRBJ2-5; D may be TRBD2 (5 bases). Germline assignment: CDR1 MNHNY and CDR2 SVGAGI (reference sequence). The germline V and J ends were trimmed by 0 bases and 10 bases, with 12 bases remaining between them. CDR3 length: 13 amino acids. As DNA, the CDR3 is TGTGCCAGCAGTTACTCAACCGTGGGAGACCAGTACTTC. Translated: CASSYSTVGDQYF.

The rearrangement uses TRBV6-1 and TRBJ2-5; a weak D match, TRBD1 (6 bases). The CDR3 extends over 17 amino acids. The V end lost 0 bases, the J end lost 4 bases, and 18 bases lay between the germline ends. The germline CDR1 and CDR2 sequences are MNHNS and SASEGT. The CDR3 spells CASSEALRGLPAETQYF. In DNA form, the CDR3 reads TGTGCCAGCAGTGAAGCGCTCAGGGGCCTTCCGGCAGAGACCCAGTACTTC.

The rearrangement uses TRBV5-1 and TRBJ1-6, with no clear D. The length of the CDR3 is 15 residues. Germline V lookup: CDR1 SGHRS, CDR2 YFSETQ. The ends were cut back, 0 bases at V and 7 bases at J, with 11 bases in the middle. In DNA form, the CDR3 reads TGCGCCAGCAGCTTGGGAACGGTTTTAAATTCACCCCTCCACTTT. Residues: CASSLGTVLNSPLHF. The entire variable domain, with the rest obtained from reference TRBV5-1 and TRBJ1-6, is as follows: KAGVTQTPRYLIKTRGQQVTLSCSPISGHRSVSWYQQTPGQGLQFLFEYFSETQRNKGNFPGRFSGRQFSNSRSEMNVSTLELGDSALYLCASSLGTVLNSPLHFGNGTRLTVT.

The V call is TRBV11-1, the J call TRBJ1-1; D is uncertain. The CDR3 loop spans 13 amino acids. V was clipped by 4 bases and J by 3 bases, with 9 bases between them. Per germline, CDR1 SGHAT and CDR2 FQDESV (reference sequence). This CDR3 is CASSYRVDTEAFF. In DNA, the CDR3 is TGTGCCAGCAGCTACCGGGTAGACACTGAAGCTTTCTTT. Based on the CDR3 plus reference TRBV11-1 and TRBJ1-1, the full variable domain is EAEVAQSPRYKITEKSQAVAFWCDPISGHATLYWYRQILGQGPELLVQFQDESVVDDSQLPKDRFSAERLKGVDSTLKIQPAELGDSAMYLCASSYRVDTEAFFGQGTRLTVV.

V gene TRBV6-1 combines with J gene TRBJ1-2, with 12 bases lining up with TRBD1. This CDR3 has 14 residues. CDR1 MNHNS and CDR2 SASEGT come from the germline V gene. The J segment lost 4 bases and the V segment lost 4 bases, leaving 1 base of the junction unmatched. The chain's CDR3 is CASSGGQGAYGYTF. The CDR3 DNA reads as TGTGCCAGCAGTGGGGGACAGGGGGCCTATGGCTACACCTTC.

In this sample, this clone turned up a few times. The chain joins TRBV30 to TRBJ1-6; 8 bases line up with TRBD1. V was clipped by 2 bases and J by 7 bases; unmatched bases: 4. Germline V gives CDR1 GTSNPN, CDR2 SVGIG (reference sequence). The CDR3 spans 14 residues. This chain's CDR3 is CAWSPTGGNSPLHF. CDR3 DNA sequence: TGTGCCTGGAGTCCCACAGGGGGAAATTCACCCCTCCACTTT.

The chain carries TRBV19 and TRBJ2-7; 12 bases align to TRBD1. V dropped 11 bases and J dropped 4; count of bases not matched to a gene: 12. The CDR3 spans 15 residues. CDR1 and CDR2 from the germline V gene are LNHDA and SQIVND (reference sequence). CDR3 sequence: CAADLTGQGAYEQYF. CDR3 in DNA: TGTGCCGCAGACCTCACGGGACAGGGGGCTTACGAGCAGTACTTC.

This chain joins TRBV29-1 and TRBJ2-4; D gene uncertain. There are 13 residues in the CDR3. Trimming removed 3 bases at V and 0 bases at J, with 6 bases between. Germline assignment: CDR1 SQVTM and CDR2 ANQGSEA. CDR3 sequence reads: CSVDPLAKNIQYF. The CDR3 DNA follows: TGCAGCGTTGATCCTTTAGCCAAAAACATTCAGTACTTC.

V usage is TRBV5-1 and J usage is TRBJ1-2; D uncertain. The CDR3 runs 13 residues. V dropped 2 bases and J dropped 6 bases, with 11 bases sitting between them. The germline CDR1 and CDR2 sequences are SGHRS and YFSETQ. In DNA form, the CDR3 reads TGCGCCAGCAGCTTAACATGGACTGATGGCTACACCTTC. Translation gives CASSLTWTDGYTF.

The CDR3, as DNA: TGCGCCAGCAGCCCAATAGCGGGGGGGCCCACCGGGGAGCTGTTTTTT. Translation gives CASSPIAGGPTGELFF. The V and J genes are TRBV4-3 and TRBJ2-2; the match to TRBD2 covers 11 bases. Germline CDR1 reads LGHNA; CDR2 reads YSLEER. This CDR3 contains 16 residues. V trimming: 4 bases; J trimming: 4 bases; junction bases outside the gene matches: 5.

This clone has just one count. V is TRBV6-1 and J is TRBJ2-2; no clear D gene. Germline V gene sequence: CDR1 MNHNS, CDR2 SASEGT. The ends were cut back, 0 bases at V and 4 bases at J, with 12 bases in the middle. The CDR3 loop spans 16 amino acids. The CDR3: CASSEALVRLTGELFF. For the CDR3, the DNA is TGTGCCAGCAGTGAAGCGCTAGTAAGGCTCACCGGGGAGCTGTTTTTT.

The chain recombines TRBV25-1 with TRBJ2-7, with a possible D match to TRBD1 (5 bases). V gave up 3 bases and J gave up 5 bases, with 14 bases separating them. The CDR3 contains 14 residues. Per germline, CDR1 MGHDK and CDR2 SYGVNS. The CDR3 nucleotides read TGTGCCAGCAGTGATTCAGGGAAGATCCACGAGCAGTACTTC. It encodes CASSDSGKIHEQYF.

V usage is TRBV2 and J usage is TRBJ2-1; 8 nucleotides agree with TRBD1. This CDR3 spans 15 amino acids. Looked up from germline, CDR1 is SNHLY and CDR2 is FYNNEI. The ends lost 5 bases at V and 0 bases at J; junction bases unmatched: 3. The CDR3 spells CASSPDRGSYNEQFF. The CDR3 bases are TGTGCCAGCAGTCCAGACAGGGGCTCCTACAATGAGCAGTTCTTC. Full variable domain (rest looked up from reference TRBV2 and TRBJ2-1): EPEVTQTPSHQVTQMGQEVILRCVPISNHLYFYWYRQILGQKVEFLVSFYNNEISEKSEIFDDQFSVERPDGSNFTLKIRSTKLEDSAMYFCASSPDRGSYNEQFFGPGTRLTVL.

The J gene is TRBJ1-1, the V gene TRBV4-3; D might be TRBD1 (5 bases). Germline V gene data show CDR1 as LGHNA and CDR2 as YSLEER. Trimming removed 4 bases at V and 1 base at J, with 10 bases between. CDR3 size: 14 residues. The CDR3 protein is CASSPRVANTEAFF. The CDR3 DNA follows: TGCGCCAGCAGCCCCAGGGTGGCGAACACTGAAGCTTTCTTT.

Here the CDR3 reads CASIGQGDSNQPQHF. The CDR3 DNA follows: TGTGCCAGTATAGGACAGGGAGATAGCAATCAGCCCCAGCATTTT. The genes are TRBV19 and TRBJ1-5, with 8 nucleotides matching TRBD1. Germline V gene data show CDR1 as LNHDA and CDR2 as SQIVND (reference sequence). This CDR3 contains 15 residues. Germline trimming cut 7 bases from V and 0 bases from J; bases unmatched to any gene: 5.

The rearrangement joins TRBV9 to TRBJ2-7, with 8 bases identical to TRBD2. The junction had 10 bases not matched to a gene; V was cut back by 2 bases and J by 0 bases. The CDR3 extends over 17 amino acids. Germline loops: CDR1 SGDLS, CDR2 YYNGEE. The DNA of the CDR3 is TGTGCCAGCAGCGTTAGCGCGGGGGGCGGGAGCTCCTACGAGCAGTACTTC. Its translation is CASSVSAGGGSSYEQYF. Using reference TRBV9 and TRBJ2-7 for the parts outside the CDR3, the full variable domain is DSGVTQTPKHLITATGQRVTLRCSPRSGDLSVYWYQQSLDQGLQFLIQYYNGEERAKGNILERFSAQQFPDLHSELNLSSLELGDSALYFCASSVSAGGGSSYEQYFGPGTRLTVT.

The rearrangement links TRBV18 to TRBJ2-3; 9 bases are shared with TRBD1. Germline V gene sequence: CDR1 KGHSH, CDR2 LQKENI. After removal of 3 bases from V and 0 bases from J, the junction contained 4 bases not matched to a gene. The CDR3 has 16 amino acids. CDR3 sequence: CASSPTDRGSTDTQYF. The CDR3 DNA sequence: TGTGCCAGCTCACCTACGGACAGGGGAAGCACAGATACGCAGTATTTT. Full variable domain (rest looked up from reference TRBV18 and TRBJ2-3): NAGVMQNPRHLVRRRGQEARLRCSPMKGHSHVYWYRQLPEEGLKFMVYLQKENIIDESGMPKERFSAEFPKEGPSILRIQQVVRGDSAAYFCASSPTDRGSTDTQYFGPGTRLTVL.

J is TRBJ1-5 and V is TRBV5-5; the D gene is possibly TRBD1 (5 bases). The CDR3 extends over 15 amino acids. V lost 4 bases to trimming and J lost 5 bases, with 16 bases between them. Germline V lookup: CDR1 SGHKS, CDR2 YYEKEE (reference sequence). CDR3 DNA sequence: TGTGCCAGCAGCCAGGTCCCCTCAGGGTATCAGCCCCAGCATTTT. Residues: CASSQVPSGYQPQHF. The variable domain in full, with the rest retrieved from reference TRBV5-5 and TRBJ1-5, is DAGVTQSPTHLIKTRGQQVTLRCSPISGHKSVSWYQQVLGQGPQFIFQYYEKEERGRGNFPDRFSARQFPNYSSELNVNALLLGDSALYLCASSQVPSGYQPQHFGDGTRLSIL.

The chain recombines TRBV27 with TRBJ1-1; 7 positions agree with TRBD1. CDR1 is MNHEY and CDR2 is SMNVEV in the germline V gene (reference sequence). The CDR3 consists of 15 residues. V was pared by 6 bases and J by 0 bases, with 7 bases of the junction left unmatched. CDR3: CASRGGQLMNTEAFF. The CDR3 nucleotides read TGTGCCAGCAGGGGGGGACAGCTCATGAACACTGAAGCTTTCTTT.

This sequence joins TRBV7-9 and TRBJ1-5; TRBD1 matches 12 bases. Unmatched junction bases numbered 10, after V lost 1 base and J lost 6 bases. This CDR3 spans 18 amino acids. Germline V gene sequence: CDR1 SEHNR, CDR2 FQNEAQ (reference sequence). The DNA for the CDR3 is TGTGCCAGCAGCTTAGTGGTGGGACAGGGGGCAACGGGTCAGCCCCAGCATTTT. Protein: CASSLVVGQGATGQPQHF. Full variable domain (missing parts from reference TRBV7-9 and TRBJ1-5): DTGVSQNPRHKITKRGQNVTFRCDPISEHNRLYWYRQTLGQGPEFLTYFQNEAQLEKSRLLSDRFSAERPKGSFSTLEIQRTEQGDSAMYLCASSLVVGQGATGQPQHFGDGTRLSIL.

This chain uses TRBV18 with TRBJ1-5, with TRBD1 matching over 7 bases. J was trimmed by 7 bases and V by 3 bases; bases with no gene match: 6. The CDR3 runs to 14 residues. Germline V gives CDR1 KGHSH, CDR2 LQKENI. CDR3 region: CASSPQGVGQPQHF. CDR3 coding DNA: TGTGCCAGCTCACCTCAGGGGGTAGGACAGCCCCAGCATTTT.

The J gene is TRBJ2-3, the V gene TRBV30; the D is unclear. Germline V gene lookup returns CDR1 GTSNPN and CDR2 SVGIG (reference sequence). V gave up 3 bases and J gave up 8 bases, with 21 bases separating them. CDR3 length: 15 amino acids. The CDR3 sequence is CAWRRVTEQTGTQYF. The CDR3 DNA sequence: TGTGCCTGGAGGCGAGTAACGGAACAGACCGGTACGCAGTATTTT. The full variable domain, with the rest looked up from reference TRBV30 and TRBJ2-3, is SQTIHQWPATLVQPVGSPLSLECTVEGTSNPNLYWYRQAAGRGLQLLFYSVGIGQISSEVPQNLSASRPQDRQFILSSKKLLLSDSGFYLCAWRRVTEQTGTQYFGPGTRLTVL.

V gene TRBV2 combines with J gene TRBJ2-7; 13 bases are shared with TRBD2. CDR1 is SNHLY and CDR2 is FYNNEI in the germline V gene. Trimming at V came to 6 bases and at J to 2 bases, leaving 1 base not matched to a gene. The CDR3 totals 14 residues. The CDR3 DNA follows: TGTGCCAGCAGGGGACTAGCGGGGACCTACGAGCAGTACTTC. Protein product: CASRGLAGTYEQYF.

The chain has TRBV9 and TRBJ1-6; no firm D call. The CDR3 length is 14 residues. Deletions cut 0 bases from V and 10 bases from J, with 11 bases between. Looked up from germline, CDR1 is SGDLS and CDR2 is YYNGEE. The CDR3 DNA reads as TGTGCCAGCAGCGTAGAAGCCGGGGTGTCACCCCTCCACTTT. Protein sequence: CASSVEAGVSPLHF.